This TCR beta chain was observed in a study of human CD8 memory T cell subsets. CDR3 length: 15 residues. Germline V CDR1 and CDR2: SGHRS, YFSETQ. Libraries of TCR beta chains were produced by 5' RACE (UMI-labeled). TCRdb reprocessed the 5' RACE reads, keeping one entry per CDR3 protein, no DNA. Its table records 9,500 to 11,000 distinct CDR3 sequences. The rearrangement joins TRBV5-1 to TRBJ2-7; the D gene TCRdb calls, TRBD1, cannot be checked with no DNA. The sample was CD8+ T cells from PBMCs. The TCR sequence derives from a human donor in good health. The CDR3 is CASSESGTDYYEQYF.